This TCR beta chain was recovered during a study of identical twins (dated by TCRdb to 2015 to 2016). Study-wide context: To test whether fetal clonotypes persist, the study used deep sequencing on TCR alpha and beta repertoires from monozygotic twins, unrelated adults of various ages, and cord blood. Replicate twin experiments were performed at different times using different library preparation protocols to rule out contamination.

All donors were healthy Caucasians. Three pairs of female monozygotic twins, all aged roughly 18 to 29 years, were included in the twin cohort. CD4+ and CD8+ T cell populations were isolated with positive isolation kits from Invitrogen. Taken from the germline V gene, the CDR1 and CDR2 loops are SGHRS and YFSETQ. The CDR3 numbers 12 residues from cysteine through phenylalanine. Left in the record is the CDR3 DNA by itself, 36 bases read in frame from the first base. V drops 7 bases and J drops 6 bases, leaving 12 bases in between. Libraries were constructed by 5' RACE. Sequencer: Illumina HiSeq 2000. Template switching added a universal primer binding site, and the final cDNA carried a unique molecular identifier that allowed TCR cDNA molecules to be counted accurately. Specific primers in the conserved constant-segment region were used to synthesize first-strand cDNA for TCR alpha and beta chains. To control for contamination, every cDNA library carried two barcodes: a SMART-Mk sample barcode plus Illumina barcodes. TruSeq adapter sequences along with Illumina sample barcodes were introduced in two successive PCR steps. TCR alpha and beta cDNA libraries were sequenced on the Illumina HiSeq platform with custom primers. The paper's processing steps were these. MiGEC was used to process raw reads and extract unique molecular identifiers, and MiXCR was used to find CDR3 positions. Recombination models were inferred per individual with the repgenHMM and IGoR tools using an EM algorithm. Shared clonotype analysis was performed with the tcR package in R, normalizing sharing by the product of cloneset sizes. Out-of-frame nonproductive sequences were analyzed to study raw recombination free of thymic and clonal selection effects. TCRdb trimmed public reads at Q25 via fastp, called clones via MiXCR and kept in-frame beta chains. Merged by CDR3 protein, the rows form single entries marked with the most common genes and DNA. V and J calls and clone size were set by TCRdb, not the authors. For this sample the table gives some 240,000 distinct CDR3 sequences, of which around 8% were detected only once. The ten largest account for less than 4% of the sample.

Beyond this particular receptor, the publication reports: The excess sharing between twins in beta out-of-frame sequences was weaker because fewer shared sequences reduced the signal-to-noise ratio. Zero-insertion analyses could be partly confounded by invariant T cells such as MAIT and iNKT, though diverse VJ usage argued against such confounding for most clonotypes. Fewer insertions were carried by abundant cord blood beta clonotypes; a weaker similar trend was observed in young adult naive repertoires, while no such trend was observed in memory repertoires. Recombination models systematically underestimated out-of-frame TCR alpha sharing in monozygotic twins but agreed with sharing between unrelated individuals. Because the same donors could not be followed over many years, conclusions were based on cross-sectional statistical analysis. Compared with coincidental sharing between unrelated individuals, an excess of low generation-probability sequences was observed among out-of-frame TCR alpha sequences shared between twins.

Regarding this clonotype: The antigen it recognizes is unknown. It has no much larger one-base neighbor in the sample; base qualities were not kept.

Separately, the same data were catalogued under a study of yellow fever vaccine responses in identical twins. From the second report: The T cell response to vaccination in identical twins was reported by the authors to appear partly convergent and partly personalized. In identical twins, the study followed T cell clones that responded to the vaccine with precision.

The V gene is TRBV5-1 and the J gene is TRBJ2-3; no D gene is confidently identified. This TCR was recovered from a young woman in good health. Sequencing used CD8+ T cells sorted from blood. The base sequence is TGCGCCAGCTTTCAGGCGCGCGATACGCAGTATTTT. Its coded protein is CASFQARDTQYF. Beyond the CDR3, the reference TRBV5-1 and TRBJ2-3 genes provide the residues; the full variable domain reads: KAGVTQTPRYLIKTRGQQVTLSCSPISGHRSVSWYQQTPGQGLQFLFEYFSETQRNKGNFPGRFSGRQFSNSRSEMNVSTLELGDSALYLCASFQARDTQYFGPGTRLTVL.